Following are 26 T cell receptor beta chains from one sample sequenced in a study of blood T cell repertoires in COVID-19. The protocol was immunoSEQ multiplex PCR, while the TCRdb copy is restricted to in-frame clones and leaves out a portion. The profile shows 350,000 to 400,000 clones, approximately 91% of them singletons. Sequencing input: PBMCs or T cells enriched from blood (not recorded which). The receptors originated from a woman in her thirties or forties who had been exposed to COVID-19.

This clone was detected once. This sequence joins TRBV6-1 and TRBJ2-7, with 9 positions matching TRBD1. Germline loops: CDR1 MNHNS, CDR2 SASEGT. Trimming at V came to 3 bases and at J to 3 bases, leaving 6 bases not matched to a gene. The CDR3 runs 15 residues. CDR3 sequence: CASSDEDRGDYEQYF. In nucleotides, the CDR3 is TGTGCCAGCAGTGACGAGGACAGGGGAGACTACGAGCAGTACTTC.

The CDR3 coding sequence is TGCAGCGTTGATTTGGGGCCTAACTATGGCTACACCTTC. Protein sequence: CSVDLGPNYGYTF. The rearrangement links TRBV29-1 to TRBJ1-2; D is possibly TRBD1 (5 bases). V lost 3 bases and J lost 0, with 8 bases in between. Germline-derived CDR1 and CDR2 are SQVTM and ANQGSEA. This CDR3 has 13 residues.

The V call is TRBV6-2 or TRBV6-3, the J call TRBJ1-1; unclear D gene. From germline, CDR1 is MNHEY and CDR2 SVGEGT. The CDR3 is 16 amino acids. V lost 0 bases and J lost 1, with 12 bases in between. Here the CDR3 reads CASSYSRRTENTEAFF. In nucleotides, the CDR3 is TGTGCCAGCAGTTACTCGAGAAGGACTGAGAACACTGAAGCTTTCTTT.

The J gene is TRBJ2-3, the V gene TRBV7-2; D gene ambiguous. Looked up from germline, CDR1 is SGHTA and CDR2 is FQGNSA. V gave up 5 bases and J gave up 0 bases, with 9 bases separating them. CDR3 length: 14 residues. The CDR3 is CASSPRPSTDTQYF. In nucleotides, the CDR3 is TGTGCCAGCAGCCCCCGTCCTAGCACAGATACGCAGTATTTT.

This chain connects TRBV7-2 to TRBJ2-6, with 8 bases lining up with TRBD1. This CDR3 has 16 residues. The germline CDR1 and CDR2 sequences are SGHTA and FQGNSA. J lost 3 bases, V lost 5 bases, and 6 bases had no gene match. This CDR3 reads CASSKTGVGGANVLTF. As DNA, the CDR3 is TGTGCCAGCAGCAAGACAGGGGTTGGTGGGGCCAACGTCCTGACTTTC.

The gene calls are TRBV29-1 and TRBJ1-2; D uncertain. This CDR3 is built from 14 residues. CDR1 and CDR2 (germline): SQVTM, ANQGSEA. The V gene lost 4 bases and the J gene lost 5 bases, with 17 bases spanning the gap. The CDR3 protein is CSVVIPQAIYGYTF. CDR3 sequence (DNA): TGCAGCGTTGTAATTCCGCAGGCCATTTATGGCTACACCTTC.

The gene calls are TRBV2 and TRBJ2-4; D not certain. The CDR3 covers 14 residues. CDR1 is SNHLY and CDR2 is FYNNEI in the germline V gene. V lost 3 bases and J 0 bases, leaving 6 bases between the germline ends. The CDR3 region has the DNA TGTGCCAGCAGTGAGACTCAAGCCAAAAACATTCAGTACTTC. Translation: CASSETQAKNIQYF.

The chain is built from TRBV18 and TRBJ2-7, with a weak D call TRBD2 (7 bases). The CDR3 sequence is 15 residues long. V lost 2 bases and J 1 base, leaving 12 bases between the germline ends. Looked up from germline, CDR1 is KGHSH and CDR2 is LQKENI. CDR3 bases: TGTGCCAGCTCACCAGCGAGGGGGGGTTCCTACGAGCAGTACTTC. Encoded protein: CASSPARGGSYEQYF. Together with reference TRBV18 and TRBJ2-7, the CDR3 gives the full variable domain: NAGVMQNPRHLVRRRGQEARLRCSPMKGHSHVYWYRQLPEEGLKFMVYLQKENIIDESGMPKERFSAEFPKEGPSILRIQQVVRGDSAAYFCASSPARGGSYEQYFGPGTRLTVT.

The chain recombines TRBV19 with TRBJ2-3; 8 positions agree with TRBD1. CDR3 length equals 15 residues. Germline V gene data show CDR1 as LNHDA and CDR2 as SQIVND (reference sequence). The J segment lost 5 bases and the V segment lost 4 bases, leaving 8 bases of the junction unmatched. In DNA form, the CDR3 reads TGTGCCAGTAGTACGACGCAGGGGGCGGTAGATACGCAGTATTTT. Protein sequence: CASSTTQGAVDTQYF.

J is TRBJ2-2 and V is TRBV7-3; TRBD1 agrees at 7 bases. Looked up from germline, CDR1 is SGHTA and CDR2 is FQGTGA. This CDR3 is 14 amino acids long. Germline trimming cut 6 bases from V and 4 bases from J; bases unmatched to any gene: 5. The chain's CDR3 is CASRTPGGTGELFF. CDR3 sequence (DNA): TGTGCCAGCAGGACCCCAGGGGGCACCGGGGAGCTGTTTTTT.

This sequence joins TRBV7-9 and TRBJ1-1, with a possible D match to TRBD1 (6 bases). This CDR3 contains 15 residues. V lost 1 base to trimming and J lost 2 bases, with 11 bases between them. Germline V lookup: CDR1 SEHNR, CDR2 FQNEAQ (reference sequence). CDR3 nucleotide sequence: TGTGCCAGCAGCTTAGAGCAGGGGCCTAACACTGAAGCTTTCTTT. Translated, it gives CASSLEQGPNTEAFF.

The chain has TRBV9 and TRBJ2-7; a possible D gene is TRBD2 (5 bases). There are 14 residues in the CDR3. Germline V gene lookup returns CDR1 SGDLS and CDR2 YYNGEE. V lost 0 bases, J lost 3 bases, and 10 bases lay in between. The CDR3 loop reads CASSVGGSHYEQYF. The DNA for the CDR3 is TGTGCCAGCAGCGTAGGAGGGTCCCACTACGAGCAGTACTTC.

The chain recombines TRBV7-9 with TRBJ2-1, with D possibly being TRBD2 (5 bases). The CDR3 totals 15 residues. The germline CDR1 and CDR2 sequences are SEHNR and FQNEAQ (reference sequence). V lost 5 bases to trimming and J lost 1 base, with 12 bases between them. The CDR3 coding sequence is TGTGCCAGCAGCCCCTCACCGGGGTCCTACAATGAGCAGTTCTTC. Its protein is CASSPSPGSYNEQFF.

The chain recombines TRBV10-3 with TRBJ2-7, with TRBD2 identical over 12 bases. Trimming cost V 0 bases and J 10 bases; bases outside gene matches: 4. This CDR3 has 14 amino acids. CDR1 and CDR2 (germline): ENHRY, SYGVKD. In DNA, the CDR3 is TGTGCCATCAGTGAGTCAGCGACTAGCGGGAGACAGTACTTC. This gives the protein CAISESATSGRQYF.

The chain links TRBV7-8 to TRBJ1-1; 9 bases match TRBD1. Unmatched junction bases numbered 2, after V lost 5 bases and J lost 7 bases. The CDR3 extends over 12 amino acids. The V gene's germline CDR1 is SGHVS and CDR2 FQNEAQ. In nucleotides, the CDR3 is TGTGCCAGCAGCCCGGACAGGGGTGAAGCTTTCTTT. This encodes CASSPDRGEAFF.

The chain couples TRBV2 to TRBJ1-2; unclear D gene. Looked up from germline, CDR1 is SNHLY and CDR2 is FYNNEI. This CDR3 region has 13 residues. V lost 9 bases to trimming and J lost 4 bases, with 15 bases between them. CDR3 DNA sequence: TGTGCCAGAGCAGAGCGTGACTTCTATGGCTACACCTTC. This encodes CARAERDFYGYTF.

The chain carries TRBV5-1 and TRBJ2-3; 9 nucleotides align to TRBD2. Germline values: CDR1 SGHRS, CDR2 YFSETQ. Unmatched junction bases numbered 12, after V lost 4 bases and J lost 6 bases. The CDR3 runs 16 residues. CDR3 DNA: TGCGCCAGCAGCCTGTCGGGACTAGCTTTCGGCGATACGCAGTATTTT. Protein product: CASSLSGLAFGDTQYF.

This rearrangement joins TRBV29-1 to TRBJ2-7; 7 nucleotides agree with TRBD1. Germline trimming cut 7 bases from V and 4 bases from J; bases unmatched to any gene: 7. CDR1 SQVTM and CDR2 ANQGSEA come from the germline V gene. CDR3 length: 12 residues. CDR3 DNA sequence: TGCAGCGCGACAGGGCCATTTTACGAGCAGTACTTC. Amino acid sequence: CSATGPFYEQYF.

The chain recombines TRBV4-3 with TRBJ2-1, with D possibly TRBD1 on 5 matching bases. The V and J ends lost 2 bases and 7 bases respectively, with 6 bases between them. This CDR3 region has 12 residues. Germline CDR1 and CDR2: LGHNA and YSLEER. CDR3 protein: CASSQQGNEQFF. CDR3 DNA: TGCGCCAGCAGCCAACAGGGAAATGAGCAGTTCTTC.

The chain joins TRBV10-1 to TRBJ1-5, with unresolved D. V was clipped by 3 bases and J by 4 bases, with 7 bases between them. The germline V gene has CDR1 WNHNN and CDR2 SYGVQD (reference sequence). The CDR3 has 13 residues. The CDR3 sequence: CASSETANQPQHF. The CDR3 bases are TGCGCCAGCAGTGAAACAGCTAATCAGCCCCAGCATTTT.

The V and J genes are TRBV6-1 and TRBJ2-3; 15 bases match TRBD2. Germline CDR1 MNHNS, CDR2 SASEGT. This CDR3 contains 16 residues. With 4 bases clipped from V and 4 bases from J, the junction kept 3 bases outside the gene matches. The CDR3 protein is CASSGTSGGAADTQYF. The CDR3 DNA follows: TGTGCCAGCAGTGGGACTAGCGGGGGGGCCGCAGATACGCAGTATTTT.

This chain connects TRBV27 to TRBJ2-7; D not resolved. The germline CDR1 and CDR2 sequences are MNHEY and SMNVEV (reference sequence). The CDR3 length is 13 residues. V lost 4 bases and J lost 4, with 11 bases in between. In DNA, the CDR3 is TGTGCCAGCAGTTCCACAGTAGGTTACGAGCAGTACTTC. This gives the protein CASSSTVGYEQYF.

This chain links TRBV27 with TRBJ2-7; 11 positions match TRBD2. Unmatched junction bases numbered 15, after V lost 1 base and J lost 7 bases. This CDR3 has 18 amino acids. Looked up from germline, CDR1 is MNHEY and CDR2 is SMNVEV (reference sequence). CDR3 bases: TGTGCCAGCAGTTTATTACCTAGCGGGAGGCCCAAGGTATGGGAGCAGTACTTC. Translation: CASSLLPSGRPKVWEQYF.

The chain couples TRBV7-6 to TRBJ2-1; 8 bases are shared with TRBD2. The CDR3 runs 16 residues. The V segment lost 0 bases and the J segment 7 bases; nucleotides outside the gene matches: 8. Germline V gene data show CDR1 as SGHVS and CDR2 as FNYEAQ. The CDR3 coding sequence is TGTGCCAGCAGCTTAGCAGGCGGGGGGCCGGGAAATGAGCAGTTCTTC. It translates to CASSLAGGGPGNEQFF.

This clone was detected a few times. V usage is TRBV27 and J usage is TRBJ2-1; TRBD1 matches at 8 bases. Trimming at V came to 8 bases and at J to 4 bases, leaving 4 bases not matched to a gene. The CDR3 consists of 13 residues. Germline V CDR1 and CDR2: MNHEY, SMNVEV (reference sequence). For the CDR3, the DNA is TGTGCCAGCGGGGACAGGACTTACAATGAGCAGTTCTTC. It encodes CASGDRTYNEQFF.

The chain is built from TRBV5-4 and TRBJ1-3; D perhaps matches TRBD1 (6 bases). V was cut by 0 bases and J by 1 base, with 11 bases left in between. Looked up from germline, CDR1 is SGHNT and CDR2 is YYREEE (reference sequence). CDR3 length: 16 amino acids. The CDR3 reads CASSLGDRRSGNTIYF. CDR3 nucleotide sequence: TGTGCCAGCAGCTTGGGAGACAGGAGGTCTGGAAACACCATATATTTT. The variable domain in full, completed from reference TRBV5-4 and TRBJ1-3, reads ETGVTQSPTHLIKTRGQQVTLRCSSQSGHNTVSWYQQALGQGPQFIFQYYREEENGRGNFPPRFSGLQFPNYSSELNVNALELDDSALYLCASSLGDRRSGNTIYFGEGSWLTVV.